This entry features one TCR beta chain sequence. Its ends do not fully match the called genes, so a read error is possible. TCRdb keeps only in-frame clones here, not all; method: immunoSEQ multiplex PCR. The table lists approximately 25,000 clones, around 84% of them singletons. This entry is derived from a study of PD-1 blockade in classical Hodgkin lymphoma. Every one of the patients relapsed after autologous stem cell transplantation (brentuximab vedotin exposure was variable). Magnetic negative selection purified CD4+ T cells from thawed PBMCs. There are 11 residues in the CDR3. Germline lookup yields CDR1 SSHAT and CDR2 FNYEAQ (reference sequence).

The source material was CD4+ T cells from blood, sampled at baseline. This TCR was sampled from a human donor with classical Hodgkin lymphoma. This chain links TRBV7-7 with TRBJ2-3; 7 nucleotides align to TRBD2. This CDR3 reads CASSPGRTQYF. The DNA of the CDR3 is TGTGCTAGCAGCCCCGGGAGGACGCAGTATTTT.